Below are 16 T cell receptor beta chains sequenced from a single sample in a study of response to subunit inactivated influenza vaccine. In TCRdb, the RT-PCR reads were re-called with MiXCR into one record per CDR3 protein. The sample carries hundreds of thousands of distinct CDR3 sequences, around 10% recorded once. These same records also appear under a second study, on T cells expressing NK-cell markers. That work states: UMIs were included in TCR beta cDNA generated by 5'RACE template switching.

The specimen was PBMCs from blood, collected on the day of vaccination. All receptors come from a man aged 45-60 years who received an inactivated influenza vaccine.

This clonotype appeared a few times. The gene calls are TRBV15 and TRBJ1-5; D ambiguous. Trimming removed 3 bases from V and 3 bases from J, with 9 bases in between. This CDR3 comprises 14 residues. The germline V gene encodes CDR1 LNHNV and CDR2 YYDKDF (reference sequence). CDR3 protein: CATSSLSTNQPQHF. In nucleotides, the CDR3 is TGTGCCACCAGCAGTTTGAGCACCAATCAGCCCCAGCATTTT.

This chain links TRBV6-2 or TRBV6-3 with TRBJ2-3, with D unresolved. Germline V gene sequence: CDR1 MNHEY, CDR2 SVGEGT. The CDR3 spans 15 residues. Between the trimmed V and J ends, which lost 0 bases and 2 bases, there was a span of 9 bases. CDR3 nucleotides: TGTGCCAGCAGTTACTCTGGCAGGACCACAGATACGCAGTATTTT. Translation: CASSYSGRTTDTQYF.

This CDR3 reads CASSQVRTSGTDTQYF. CDR3 in DNA: TGTGCCAGCAGCCAAGTTCGGACTAGCGGCACAGATACGCAGTATTTT. The chain uses TRBV3-1 and TRBJ2-3; 9 positions agree with TRBD2. The CDR3 sequence is 16 residues long. Germline V lookup: CDR1 LGHDT, CDR2 YNNKEL (reference sequence). The J segment lost 1 base and the V segment lost 1 base, leaving 3 bases of the junction unmatched.

The rearrangement uses TRBV18 and TRBJ2-2; perhaps TRBD1 as D (6 bases). The CDR3 loop spans 15 amino acids. The V end lost 3 bases, the J end lost 1 base, and 9 bases lay between the germline ends. Germline V CDR1 and CDR2: KGHSH, LQKENI. The CDR3 sequence is CASSPETGNTGELFF. DNA of the CDR3: TGTGCCAGCTCACCTGAGACAGGGAACACCGGGGAGCTGTTTTTT.

This clonotype was counted a few times. The gene calls are TRBV21-1 and TRBJ2-7; the D call in the table, TRBD2, was not verified against the DNA. TRBV21-1 is an annotated pseudogene. The CDR3 extends over 13 amino acids. CDR3 DNA: TGTGCCAGCAGCAAAATGAGGGTCCCCGAGCAGTACTTC. It codes for CASSKMRVPEQYF.

This chain joins TRBV5-5 and TRBJ2-7; no clear D. Germline V gene data show CDR1 as SGHKS and CDR2 as YYEKEE (reference sequence). CDR3 length: 12 residues. V was clipped by 5 bases and J by 1 base, with 7 bases between them. The CDR3 nucleotides read TGTGCCAGCAGTACAGATTCCTACGAGCAGTACTTC. It yields the protein CASSTDSYEQYF.

The rearrangement uses TRBV12-3 or TRBV12-4 and TRBJ2-7; possibly TRBD2 for D (6 bases). The V end was cut by 2 bases, the J end by 2 bases, with 10 bases between. This CDR3 comprises 14 residues. DNA of the CDR3: TGTGCCAGCAGTTTATCCGGGAGCCCCTACGAGCAGTACTTC. The encoded protein is CASSLSGSPYEQYF.

This clonotype has at least ten counts. The chain recombines TRBV20-1 with TRBJ2-1; tentatively, D is TRBD2 (5 bases). The V end was cut by 0 bases, the J end by 3 bases, with 12 bases between. There are 15 residues in the CDR3. Germline V gene lookup returns CDR1 DFQATT and CDR2 SNEGSKA (reference sequence). CDR3 sequence reads: CSARDGGYYYNEQFF. DNA for the CDR3: TGCAGTGCTAGAGATGGCGGGTATTACTACAATGAGCAGTTCTTC.

A few counts support this clonotype. V usage is TRBV28 and J usage is TRBJ2-3; 9 bases map to TRBD2. CDR1 is MDHEN, CDR2 SYDVKM, per germline. After removal of 2 bases from V and 8 bases from J, the junction contained 8 bases not matched to a gene. The length of the CDR3 is 15 residues. The CDR3 DNA follows: TGTGCCAGCAGTTTAGCGACTAGCGGTTGGGGTACGCAGTATTTT. This sequence encodes CASSLATSGWGTQYF.

This clonotype was observed many times. This rearrangement joins TRBV30 to TRBJ1-1; D gene uncertain. V lost 0 bases and J lost 4, with 9 bases in between. The CDR3 loop spans 13 amino acids. CDR1 is GTSNPN, CDR2 SVGIG, per germline (reference sequence). The CDR3 bases are TGTGCCTGGAGTGTAGGCAGTCGCACTGAAGCTTTCTTT. Translated: CAWSVGSRTEAFF.

This clonotype was seen at least ten times. The rearrangement joins TRBV10-3 to TRBJ1-4; weak D call: TRBD1 (5 bases). The ends were cut back, 5 bases at V and 7 bases at J, with 11 bases in the middle. The CDR3 is 13 amino acids. Germline loops: CDR1 ENHRY, CDR2 SYGVKD. The CDR3 region has the DNA TGTGCCATCAGTCCTTCGGGGGGTGAAAAACTGTTTTTT. Amino acids: CAISPSGGEKLFF.

The chain links TRBV20-1 to TRBJ2-3; the match to TRBD1 covers 8 bases. The germline gives CDR1 DFQATT, CDR2 SNEGSKA (reference sequence). CDR3 length equals 13 residues. The V gene end was trimmed by 5 bases and the J gene end by 3 bases; junction bases not matched to a gene: 4. In nucleotides, the CDR3 is TGCAGTGCTCAGACAGGGGTGACAGATACGCAGTATTTT. Translation gives CSAQTGVTDTQYF.

The DNA for the CDR3 is TGTGCCAGCAGTTCACCCCCCAACATCGAGACCCAGTACTTC. This codes for CASSSPPNIETQYF. The V gene is TRBV12-3 or TRBV12-4, the J gene TRBJ2-5; no definite D call. CDR3 length: 14 amino acids. V was trimmed by 4 bases and J by 5 bases, leaving 14 bases between them.

The rearrangement joins TRBV6-5 to TRBJ2-3; TRBD1 matches 9 bases. The CDR3 sequence is 16 residues long. The germline CDR1 and CDR2 sequences are MNHEY and SVGAGI. Unmatched junction bases numbered 10, after V lost 4 bases and J lost 5 bases. The DNA of the CDR3 is TGTGCCAGCAGTTCCGGACAGGGGTGGTTGGGAGATACGCAGTATTTT. Amino acid sequence: CASSSGQGWLGDTQYF.

In this sample, this clonotype turned up a few times. The CDR3 coding sequence is TGTGCCAGTACCGTCACAGGGCAGGGACAAACCGGGGAGCTGTTTTTT. Protein: CASTVTGQGQTGELFF. The rearrangement joins TRBV27 to TRBJ2-2, with a possible D match to TRBD1 (6 bases). Germline CDR1 reads MNHEY; CDR2 reads SMNVEV (reference sequence). V was shortened by 9 bases and J by 5 bases, with 22 bases between the two germline ends. This CDR3 comprises 16 residues.

V usage is TRBV6-1 and J usage is TRBJ2-3; 8 bases align to TRBD2. Germline V gives CDR1 MNHNS, CDR2 SASEGT. The trim removed 6 bases at V and 3 bases at J, leaving 11 bases unmatched. The CDR3 has 16 amino acids. CDR3 DNA sequence: TGTGCCAGCAGACCCGAGCGGGAGTGGTTGACAGATACGCAGTATTTT. Residues: CASRPEREWLTDTQYF.